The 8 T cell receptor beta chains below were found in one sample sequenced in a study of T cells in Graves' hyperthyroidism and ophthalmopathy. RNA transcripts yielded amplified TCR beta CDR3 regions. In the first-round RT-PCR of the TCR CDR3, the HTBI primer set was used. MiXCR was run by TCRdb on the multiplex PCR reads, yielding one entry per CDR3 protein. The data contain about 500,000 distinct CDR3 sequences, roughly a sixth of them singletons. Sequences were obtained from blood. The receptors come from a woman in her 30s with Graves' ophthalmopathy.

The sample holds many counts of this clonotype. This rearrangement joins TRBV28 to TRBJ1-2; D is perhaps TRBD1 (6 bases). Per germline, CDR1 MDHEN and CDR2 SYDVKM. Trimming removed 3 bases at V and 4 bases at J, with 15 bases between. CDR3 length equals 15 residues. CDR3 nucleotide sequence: TGTGCCAGCAGTTTCTCGCCACTCAGGGGCTATGGCTACACCTTC. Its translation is CASSFSPLRGYGYTF.

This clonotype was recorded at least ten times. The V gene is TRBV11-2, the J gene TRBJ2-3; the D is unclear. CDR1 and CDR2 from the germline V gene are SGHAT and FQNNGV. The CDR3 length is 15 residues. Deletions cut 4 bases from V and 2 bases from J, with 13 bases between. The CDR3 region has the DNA TGTGCCAGCAGCTCCCTCATCGGCCCCACAGATACGCAGTATTTT. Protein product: CASSSLIGPTDTQYF.

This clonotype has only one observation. The CDR3 DNA follows: TGTGCCAGCAGCGTAGACTCTCTGGGGAACATTCAGTACTTC. It is translated as CASSVDSLGNIQYF. The chain is built from TRBV9 and TRBJ2-4, with unresolved D. Germline assignment: CDR1 SGDLS and CDR2 YYNGEE. This CDR3 is built from 14 residues. V lost 0 bases and J 7 bases, leaving 11 bases between the germline ends.

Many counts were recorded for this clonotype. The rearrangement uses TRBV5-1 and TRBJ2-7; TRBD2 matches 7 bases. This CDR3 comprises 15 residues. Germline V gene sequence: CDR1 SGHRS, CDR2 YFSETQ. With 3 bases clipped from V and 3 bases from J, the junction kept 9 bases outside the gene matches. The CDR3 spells CASSWSSGGGYEQYF. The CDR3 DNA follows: TGCGCCAGCAGCTGGTCTAGCGGAGGTGGCTACGAGCAGTACTTC.

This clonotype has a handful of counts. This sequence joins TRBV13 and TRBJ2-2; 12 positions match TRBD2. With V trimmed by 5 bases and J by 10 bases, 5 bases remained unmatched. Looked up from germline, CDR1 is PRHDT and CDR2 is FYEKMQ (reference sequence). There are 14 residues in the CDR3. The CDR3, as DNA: TGTGCCAGCAGCGTCGGACTAGCGGGAACGGAGCTGTTTTTT. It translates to CASSVGLAGTELFF. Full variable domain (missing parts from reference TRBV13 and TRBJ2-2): AAGVIQSPRHLIKEKRETATLKCYPIPRHDTVYWYQQGPGQDPQFLISFYEKMQSDKGSIPDRFSAQQFSDYHSELNMSSLELGDSALYFCASSVGLAGTELFFGEGSRLTVL.

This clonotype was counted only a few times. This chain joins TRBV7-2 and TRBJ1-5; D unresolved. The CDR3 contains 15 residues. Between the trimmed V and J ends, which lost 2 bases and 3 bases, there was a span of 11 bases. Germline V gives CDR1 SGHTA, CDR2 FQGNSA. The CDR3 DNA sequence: TGTGCCAGCAGCTTAATTGGACGGGCCAATCAGCCCCAGCATTTT. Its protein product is CASSLIGRANQPQHF.

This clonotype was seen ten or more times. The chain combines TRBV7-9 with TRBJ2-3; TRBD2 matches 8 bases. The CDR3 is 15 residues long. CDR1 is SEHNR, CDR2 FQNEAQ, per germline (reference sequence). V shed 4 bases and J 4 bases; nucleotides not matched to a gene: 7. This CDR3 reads CASSSSGSSADTQYF. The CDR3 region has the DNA TGTGCCAGCAGCTCAAGCGGGAGTAGCGCAGATACGCAGTATTTT.

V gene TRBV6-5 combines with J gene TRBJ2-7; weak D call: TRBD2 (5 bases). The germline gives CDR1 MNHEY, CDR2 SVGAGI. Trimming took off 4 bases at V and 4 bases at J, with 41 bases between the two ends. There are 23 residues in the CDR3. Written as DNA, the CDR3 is TGTGCCAGCAGTTTCGAGCTGGCATACTTACAATCGCCGGGGAATCAGTATAGATACGAGCAGTACTTC. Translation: CASSFELAYLQSPGNQYRYEQYF.